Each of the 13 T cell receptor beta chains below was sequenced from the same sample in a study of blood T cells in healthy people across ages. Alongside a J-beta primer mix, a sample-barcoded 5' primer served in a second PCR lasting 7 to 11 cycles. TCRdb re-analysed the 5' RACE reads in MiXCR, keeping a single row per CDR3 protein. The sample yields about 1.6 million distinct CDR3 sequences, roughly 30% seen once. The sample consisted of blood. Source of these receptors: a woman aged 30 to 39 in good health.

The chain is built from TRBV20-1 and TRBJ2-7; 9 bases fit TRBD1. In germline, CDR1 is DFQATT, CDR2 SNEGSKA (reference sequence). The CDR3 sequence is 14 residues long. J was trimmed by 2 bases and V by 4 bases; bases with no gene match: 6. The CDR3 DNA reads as TGCAGTGCTAACAGGGGGCAGTTCCCCTACGAGCAGTACTTC. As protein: CSANRGQFPYEQYF.

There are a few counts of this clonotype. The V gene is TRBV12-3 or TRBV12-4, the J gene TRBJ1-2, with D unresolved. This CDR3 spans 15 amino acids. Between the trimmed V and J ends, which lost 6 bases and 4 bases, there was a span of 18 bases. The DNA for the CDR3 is TGTGCCAGCAGGGGAGGTCGTCCCAGTCTCTATGGCTACACCTTC. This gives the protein CASRGGRPSLYGYTF.

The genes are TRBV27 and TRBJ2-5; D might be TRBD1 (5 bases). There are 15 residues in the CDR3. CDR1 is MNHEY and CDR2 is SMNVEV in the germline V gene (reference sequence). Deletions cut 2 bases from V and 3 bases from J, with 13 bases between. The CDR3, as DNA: TGTGCCAGCAGTTTACCCCCCGACAGAAAAGAGACCCAGTACTTC. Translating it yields CASSLPPDRKETQYF.

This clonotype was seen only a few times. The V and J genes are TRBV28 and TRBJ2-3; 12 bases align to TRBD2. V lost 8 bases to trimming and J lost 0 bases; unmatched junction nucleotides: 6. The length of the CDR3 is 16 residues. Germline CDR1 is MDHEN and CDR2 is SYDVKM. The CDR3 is CASLTSGRSSTDTQYF. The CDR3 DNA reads TGTGCCAGCCTGACTAGCGGGAGATCTAGCACAGATACGCAGTATTTT.

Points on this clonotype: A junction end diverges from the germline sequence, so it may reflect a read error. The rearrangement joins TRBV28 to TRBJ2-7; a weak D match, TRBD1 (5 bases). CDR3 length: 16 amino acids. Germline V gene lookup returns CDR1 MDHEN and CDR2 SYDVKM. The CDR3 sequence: CVSSTLQEQHSYEQYF. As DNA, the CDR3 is TGTGTCAGCAGTACCCTACAGGAACAACACTCCTACGAGCAGTACTTC.

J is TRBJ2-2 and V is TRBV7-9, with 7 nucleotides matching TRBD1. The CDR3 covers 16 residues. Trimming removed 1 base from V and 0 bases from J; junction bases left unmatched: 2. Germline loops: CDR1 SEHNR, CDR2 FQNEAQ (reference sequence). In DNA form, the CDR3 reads TGTGCCAGCAGCTTAGTGGGACAGCCGAACACCGGGGAGCTGTTTTTT. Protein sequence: CASSLVGQPNTGELFF.

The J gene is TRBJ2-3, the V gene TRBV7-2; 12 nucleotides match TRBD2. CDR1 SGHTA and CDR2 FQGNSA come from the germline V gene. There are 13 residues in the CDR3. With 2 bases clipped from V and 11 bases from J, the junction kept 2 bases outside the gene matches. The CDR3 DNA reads TGTGCCAGCAGCTTACTAGCGGGGGGGGGGCAGTATTTT. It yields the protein CASSLLAGGGQYF.

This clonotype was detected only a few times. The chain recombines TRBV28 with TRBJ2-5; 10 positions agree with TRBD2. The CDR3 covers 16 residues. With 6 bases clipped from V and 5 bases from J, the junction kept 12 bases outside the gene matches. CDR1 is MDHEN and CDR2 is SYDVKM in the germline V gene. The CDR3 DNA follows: TGTGCCAGCAGCTCTCTCGTAGCGGGAGGCTTCGAGACCCAGTACTTC. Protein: CASSSLVAGGFETQYF.

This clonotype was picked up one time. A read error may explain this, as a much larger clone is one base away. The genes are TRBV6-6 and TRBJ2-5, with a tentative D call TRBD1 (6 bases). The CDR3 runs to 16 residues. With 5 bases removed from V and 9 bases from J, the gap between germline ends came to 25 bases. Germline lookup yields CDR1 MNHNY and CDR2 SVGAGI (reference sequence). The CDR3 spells CASSLGQSPKLEAQYF. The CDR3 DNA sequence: TGTGCCAGCAGTCTTGGACAGTCCCCAAAGTTGGAGGCCCAGTACTTC.

The DNA for the CDR3 is TGTGCCAGCAGCCAAGATCTATTTTCCGCGCCCCAAGAGACCCAGTACTTC. As protein: CASSQDLFSAPQETQYF. The chain carries TRBV3-1 and TRBJ2-7; D is unclear. The J call may be wrong; the DNA end is better matched by TRBJ2-5. The CDR3 is 17 amino acids. Per germline, CDR1 LGHDT and CDR2 YNNKEL (reference sequence).

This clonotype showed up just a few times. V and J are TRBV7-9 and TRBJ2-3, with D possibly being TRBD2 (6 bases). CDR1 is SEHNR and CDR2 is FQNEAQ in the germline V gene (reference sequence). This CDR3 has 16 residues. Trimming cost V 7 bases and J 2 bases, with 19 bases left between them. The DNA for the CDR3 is TGTGCCAGCAACAAACTGCCCGGCGGGGACACAGATACGCAGTATTTT. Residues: CASNKLPGGDTDTQYF. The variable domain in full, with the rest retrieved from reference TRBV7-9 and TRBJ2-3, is DTGVSQNPRHKITKRGQNVTFRCDPISEHNRLYWYRQTLGQGPEFLTYFQNEAQLEKSRLLSDRFSAERPKGSFSTLEIQRTEQGDSAMYLCASNKLPGGDTDTQYFGPGTRLTVL.

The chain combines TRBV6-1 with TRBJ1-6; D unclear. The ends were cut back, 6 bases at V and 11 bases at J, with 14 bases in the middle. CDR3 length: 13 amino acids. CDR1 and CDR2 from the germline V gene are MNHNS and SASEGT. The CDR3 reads CASRVKVGTPLHF. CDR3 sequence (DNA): TGTGCCAGCAGAGTTAAAGTCGGAACACCCCTCCACTTT.

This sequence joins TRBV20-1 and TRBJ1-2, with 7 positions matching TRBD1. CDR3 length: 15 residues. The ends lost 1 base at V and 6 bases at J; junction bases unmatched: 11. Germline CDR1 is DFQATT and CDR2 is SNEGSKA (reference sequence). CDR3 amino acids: CSARGQGGSFNGYTF. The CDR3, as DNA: TGCAGTGCTAGAGGACAGGGTGGTTCGTTTAATGGCTACACCTTC.